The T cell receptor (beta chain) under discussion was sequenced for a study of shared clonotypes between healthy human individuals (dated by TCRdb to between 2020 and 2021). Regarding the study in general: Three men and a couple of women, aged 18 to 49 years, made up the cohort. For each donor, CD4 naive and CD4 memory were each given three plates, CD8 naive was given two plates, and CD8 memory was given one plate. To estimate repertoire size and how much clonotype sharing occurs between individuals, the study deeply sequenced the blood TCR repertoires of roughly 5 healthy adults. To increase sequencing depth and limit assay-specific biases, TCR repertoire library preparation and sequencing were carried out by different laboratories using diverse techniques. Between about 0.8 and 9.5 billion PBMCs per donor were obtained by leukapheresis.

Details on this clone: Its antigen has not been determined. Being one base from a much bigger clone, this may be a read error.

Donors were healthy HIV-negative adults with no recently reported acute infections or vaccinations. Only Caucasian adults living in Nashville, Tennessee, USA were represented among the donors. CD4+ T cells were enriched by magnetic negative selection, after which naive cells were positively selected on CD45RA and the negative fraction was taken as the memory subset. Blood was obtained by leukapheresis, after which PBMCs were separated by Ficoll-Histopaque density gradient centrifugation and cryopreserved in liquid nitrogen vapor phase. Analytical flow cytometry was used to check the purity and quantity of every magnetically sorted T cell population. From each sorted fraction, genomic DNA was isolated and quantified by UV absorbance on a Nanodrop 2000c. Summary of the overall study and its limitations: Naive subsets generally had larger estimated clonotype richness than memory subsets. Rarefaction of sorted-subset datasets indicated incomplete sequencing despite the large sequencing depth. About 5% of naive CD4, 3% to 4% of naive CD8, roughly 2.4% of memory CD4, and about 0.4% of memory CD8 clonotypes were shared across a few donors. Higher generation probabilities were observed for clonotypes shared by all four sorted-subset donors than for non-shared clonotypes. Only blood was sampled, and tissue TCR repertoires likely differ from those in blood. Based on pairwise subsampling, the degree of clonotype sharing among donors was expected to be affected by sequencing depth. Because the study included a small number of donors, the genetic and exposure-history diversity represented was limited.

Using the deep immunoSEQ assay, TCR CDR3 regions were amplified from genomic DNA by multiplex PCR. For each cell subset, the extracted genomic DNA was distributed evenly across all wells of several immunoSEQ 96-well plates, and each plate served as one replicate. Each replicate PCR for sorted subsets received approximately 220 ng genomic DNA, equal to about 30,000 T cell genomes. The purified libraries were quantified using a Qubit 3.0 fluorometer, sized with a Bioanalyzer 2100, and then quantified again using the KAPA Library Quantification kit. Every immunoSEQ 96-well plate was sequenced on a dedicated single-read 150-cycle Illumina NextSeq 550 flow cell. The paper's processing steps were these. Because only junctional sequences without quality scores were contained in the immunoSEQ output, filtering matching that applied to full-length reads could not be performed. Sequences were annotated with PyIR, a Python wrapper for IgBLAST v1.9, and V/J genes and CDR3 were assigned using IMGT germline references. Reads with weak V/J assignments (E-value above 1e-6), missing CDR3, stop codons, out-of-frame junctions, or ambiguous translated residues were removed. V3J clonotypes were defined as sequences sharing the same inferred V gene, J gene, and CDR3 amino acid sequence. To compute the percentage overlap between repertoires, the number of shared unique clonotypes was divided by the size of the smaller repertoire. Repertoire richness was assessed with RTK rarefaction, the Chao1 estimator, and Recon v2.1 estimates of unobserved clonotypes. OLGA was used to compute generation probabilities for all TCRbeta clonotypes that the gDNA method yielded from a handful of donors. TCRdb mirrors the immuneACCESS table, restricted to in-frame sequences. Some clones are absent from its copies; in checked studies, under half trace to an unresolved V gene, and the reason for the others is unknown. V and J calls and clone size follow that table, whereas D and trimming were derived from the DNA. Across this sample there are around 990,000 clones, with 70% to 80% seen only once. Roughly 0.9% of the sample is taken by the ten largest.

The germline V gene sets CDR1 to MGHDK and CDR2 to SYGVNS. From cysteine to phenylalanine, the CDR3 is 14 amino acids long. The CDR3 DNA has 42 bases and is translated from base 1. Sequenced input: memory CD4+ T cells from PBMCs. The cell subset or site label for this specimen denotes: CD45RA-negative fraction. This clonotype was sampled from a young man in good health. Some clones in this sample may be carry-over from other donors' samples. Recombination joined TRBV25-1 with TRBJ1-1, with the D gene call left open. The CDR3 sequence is CAGSDRSLNTEAFF. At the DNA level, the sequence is TGTGCCGGCAGTGACCGCAGCCTGAACACTGAAGCTTTCTTT.